A single sample is the source of the 3 T cell receptor beta chains below, sequenced in a study of T cells in Graves' hyperthyroidism and ophthalmopathy. The source material, RNA transcripts, was used to amplify TCR beta CDR3 regions. Using the HTBI primer set, a first-round RT-PCR was run on the TCR CDR3. TCRdb fed the multiplex PCR reads into MiXCR, producing one record per CDR3 protein. The table records hundreds of thousands of distinct CDR3 sequences, roughly 14% of them present only once. Sequencing used blood. These receptors were collected from a man younger than 30 with Graves' ophthalmopathy.

This clonotype came up many times. The gene calls are TRBV27 and TRBJ1-4; D is unresolved. Germline V gene sequence: CDR1 MNHEY, CDR2 SMNVEV (reference sequence). CDR3 length: 15 amino acids. V gave up 1 base and J gave up 0 bases, with 6 bases separating them. CDR3 in DNA: TGTGCCAGCAGTTTATGGGGAGCAACTAATGAAAAACTGTTTTTT. Its translation is CASSLWGATNEKLFF. The whole variable domain, filled in from reference TRBV27 and TRBJ1-4, reads EAQVTQNPRYLITVTGKKLTVTCSQNMNHEYMSWYRQDPGLGLRQIYYSMNVEVTDKGDVPEGYKVSRKEKRNFPLILESPSPNQTSLYFCASSLWGATNEKLFFGSGTQLSVL.

This clonotype has ten or more counts. V usage is TRBV11-1 and J usage is TRBJ1-6; no definite D call. CDR1 is SGHAT and CDR2 is FQDESV in the germline V gene (reference sequence). The CDR3 contains 17 residues. V lost 0 bases and J lost 10, with 19 bases in between. The CDR3 spells CASSLARREQSNSPLHF. For the CDR3, the DNA is TGTGCCAGCAGCTTAGCGCGGAGGGAGCAATCCAACTCACCCCTCCACTTT. Variable domain in full (rest from reference TRBV11-1 and TRBJ1-6): EAEVAQSPRYKITEKSQAVAFWCDPISGHATLYWYRQILGQGPELLVQFQDESVVDDSQLPKDRFSAERLKGVDSTLKIQPAELGDSAMYLCASSLARREQSNSPLHFGNGTRLTVT.

Ten or more counts support this clonotype. The genes are TRBV30 and TRBJ1-5; D is unresolved. The V gene's germline CDR1 is GTSNPN and CDR2 SVGIG (reference sequence). The V end lost 1 base, the J end lost 0 bases, and 13 bases lay between the germline ends. The CDR3 runs to 16 residues. As DNA, the CDR3 is TGTGCCTGGAGTGACGTCAGGACCGATAGCAATCAGCCCCAGCATTTT. Translation: CAWSDVRTDSNQPQHF. The full variable domain, in which reference TRBV30 and TRBJ1-5 provide the parts outside the CDR3, is SQTIHQWPATLVQPVGSPLSLECTVEGTSNPNLYWYRQAAGRGLQLLFYSVGIGQISSEVPQNLSASRPQDRQFILSSKKLLLSDSGFYLCAWSDVRTDSNQPQHFGDGTRLSIL.